A single TCR beta chain is shown here with its context. Its antigen is not identified. The repertoire was sequenced with immunoSEQ multiplex PCR; TCRdb's copy has only in-frame clones and lacks some. This table holds approximately 110,000 clones, around 94% found once. In germline, CDR1 is MGHRA, CDR2 YSYEKL. The V end lost 0 bases, the J end lost 4 bases, and 15 bases lay between the germline ends. This CDR3 has 16 amino acids. This sample was taken from a study of cytomegalovirus exposure and HLA in healthy donors. Study observations and caveats: Associated with cytomegalovirus, according to the listing, were 150 to 200 TCR beta chains.

The sequenced sample was PBMCs. The receptor's source is a woman aged 18 to 35 in good health and CMV-seronegative. The chain couples TRBV4-1 to TRBJ1-2, with D uncertain. CDR3 protein: CASSQEWRGVTYGYTF. As DNA, the CDR3 is TGCGCCAGCAGCCAAGAATGGCGGGGAGTTACCTATGGCTACACCTTC.